These 17 T cell receptor beta chains share one sample of origin, sequenced in a study of blood T cells in healthy people across ages. Sample-barcoded 5' priming and a J-beta primer mix drove a second PCR of about 7 to 12 cycles. One entry per CDR3 protein results from TCRdb running MiXCR on the 5' RACE reads. The sample includes about 800,000 distinct CDR3 sequences, approximately 25% of them seen just once. This same sample was also taken into another study, of T cells of mothers and their children.

Sequencing was done on a sample of blood. The origin of the receptors is a boy between 10 and 17 years old in good health.

This clonotype was observed a handful of times. This chain connects TRBV4-1 to TRBJ2-4; D call uncertain. From germline, CDR1 is MGHRA and CDR2 YSYEKL. V was shortened by 0 bases and J by 5 bases, with 8 bases between the two germline ends. This CDR3 has 14 amino acids. The CDR3 DNA reads as TGCGCCAGCAGCCAAGATGAGGCCCAAAACATTCAGTACTTC. Its protein product is CASSQDEAQNIQYF.

The V gene is TRBV7-2, the J gene TRBJ2-3; D ambiguous. Germline V gene data show CDR1 as SGHTA and CDR2 as FQGNSA. The V end lost 2 bases, the J end lost 3 bases, and 12 bases lay between the germline ends. This CDR3 region has 15 residues. This CDR3 reads CASSLRLTATDTQYF. The CDR3 bases are TGTGCCAGCAGCTTACGGTTGACTGCAACAGATACGCAGTATTTT.

The gene calls are TRBV7-2 and TRBJ2-7, with D possibly TRBD1 on 5 matching bases. V was shortened by 5 bases and J by 9 bases, with 17 bases between the two germline ends. The CDR3 spans 13 residues. Germline values: CDR1 SGHTA, CDR2 FQGNSA. The CDR3 region is CASSLEEWGGQYF. CDR3 bases: TGTGCCAGCAGCCTCGAGGAGTGGGGCGGGCAGTACTTC. Looking up the rest from reference TRBV7-2 and TRBJ2-7 gives the full variable domain: GAGVSQSPSNKVTEKGKDVELRCDPISGHTALYWYRQSLGQGLEFLIYFQGNSAPDKSGLPSDRFSAERTGGSVSTLTIQRTQQEDSAVYLCASSLEEWGGQYFGPGTRLTVT.

This clonotype was found a few times. The V call is TRBV6-5, the J call TRBJ1-5, with D perhaps matching TRBD1 (6 bases). Germline CDR1 and CDR2: MNHEY and SVGAGI. Trimming cost V 2 bases and J 1 base, with 15 bases left between them. The CDR3 has 17 residues. The CDR3 here is CASSYGGGFQSNQPQHF. CDR3 nucleotide sequence: TGTGCCAGCAGTTACGGGGGGGGCTTCCAGAGCAATCAGCCCCAGCATTTT.

The chain carries TRBV24-1 and TRBJ2-3; 9 nucleotides line up with TRBD2. This CDR3 contains 17 residues. From germline, CDR1 is KGHDR and CDR2 SFDVKD. The V segment lost 3 bases and the J segment 1 base; nucleotides outside the gene matches: 7. The CDR3 nucleotides read TGTGCCACCAGTGATCCCGCTAGCGGGGAAGGCACAGATACGCAGTATTTT. It encodes CATSDPASGEGTDTQYF.

For this clonotype: This may arise from a read error, as a much more abundant clone is one base away. The CDR3: CASSLAEEQYF. CDR3 in DNA: TGTGCCAGCAGCTTAGCGGAGGAGCAGTACTTC. This chain uses TRBV7-9 with TRBJ2-7; no clear D. V lost 0 bases to trimming and J lost 7 bases, with 4 bases between them. There are 11 residues in the CDR3. The germline CDR1 and CDR2 sequences are SEHNR and FQNEAQ (reference sequence).

This clonotype was detected ten times or more. This chain joins TRBV9 and TRBJ2-7; 8 bases fit TRBD2. The V gene end was trimmed by 3 bases and the J gene end by 6 bases; junction bases not matched to a gene: 11. This CDR3 spans 15 amino acids. Germline V CDR1 and CDR2: SGDLS, YYNGEE. For the CDR3, the DNA is TGTGCCAGCAGCGCGCAGCTGCGGGGGGCGGGCGAGCAGTACTTC. This gives the protein CASSAQLRGAGEQYF.

V is TRBV6-4 and J is TRBJ2-7, with 15 bases identical to TRBD2. The V gene end was trimmed by 7 bases and the J gene end by 4 bases; junction bases not matched to a gene: 14. The length of the CDR3 is 18 residues. Germline values: CDR1 MRHNA, CDR2 SNTAGT. The CDR3 protein is CASIRTSGRAPHQYEQYF. The CDR3 DNA reads as TGTGCCAGCATAAGGACTAGCGGGAGGGCCCCCCATCAATACGAGCAGTACTTC.

The chain carries TRBV19 and TRBJ1-2, with 10 bases that match TRBD1. The CDR3 contains 16 residues. CDR1 and CDR2 from the germline V gene are LNHDA and SQIVND (reference sequence). V was clipped by 6 bases and J by 4 bases; unmatched bases: 11. As DNA, the CDR3 is TGTGCCAGTAGCTCCCCCGTGGGACAGGGGCCCTATGGCTACACCTTC. Protein: CASSSPVGQGPYGYTF.

This clonotype was counted between two and nine times. V and J are TRBV27 and TRBJ2-3; TRBD1 matches at 7 bases. The length of the CDR3 is 16 residues. V lost 2 bases to trimming and J lost 3 bases; unmatched junction nucleotides: 8. Per germline, CDR1 MNHEY and CDR2 SMNVEV (reference sequence). The CDR3: CASSLIVGQRTDTQYF. In DNA, the CDR3 is TGTGCCAGCAGTTTAATAGTGGGACAGCGGACAGATACGCAGTATTTT.

The rearrangement links TRBV28 to TRBJ2-6, with a possible D match to TRBD2 (6 bases). CDR3 length: 15 amino acids. The germline V gene encodes CDR1 MDHEN and CDR2 SYDVKM. V was trimmed by 7 bases and J by 0 bases, leaving 10 bases between them. CDR3 in amino acids: CASTWGVSGANVLTF. The DNA of the CDR3 is TGTGCCAGCACCTGGGGGGTCTCTGGGGCCAACGTCCTGACTTTC. Full variable domain (remainder filled in from reference TRBV28 and TRBJ2-6): DVKVTQSSRYLVKRTGEKVFLECVQDMDHENMFWYRQDPGLGLRLIYFSYDVKMKEKGDIPEGYSVSREKKERFSLILESASTNQTSMYLCASTWGVSGANVLTFGAGSRLTVL.

Note on this clonotype: The conserved final phenylalanine or tryptophan is absent from the CDR3, which likely points to a read error. The chain employs TRBV29-1 and TRBJ2-7; the match to TRBD1 covers 8 bases. CDR3 length equals 15 residues. Germline CDR1 and CDR2: SQVTM and ANQGSEA. The ends lost 2 bases at V and 2 bases at J; junction bases unmatched: 8. The CDR3 DNA is TGCAGCGTTGAATGGGCAGGGGGCGAGACCTACGAGCAGTACCTC. It translates to CSVEWAGGETYEQYL.

The chain combines TRBV15 with TRBJ1-4, with a possible D match to TRBD1 (5 bases). V was trimmed by 3 bases and J by 4 bases, leaving 9 bases between them. The CDR3 has 14 residues. Germline V gene data show CDR1 as LNHNV and CDR2 as YYDKDF (reference sequence). In DNA, the CDR3 is TGTGCCACCAGCAGTTGGCAGGGTAATGAAAAACTGTTTTTT. This encodes CATSSWQGNEKLFF.

The chain joins TRBV5-1 to TRBJ2-5; perhaps TRBD2 as D (5 bases). Trimming took off 4 bases at V and 3 bases at J, with 19 bases between the two ends. Germline assignment: CDR1 SGHRS and CDR2 YFSETQ. There are 16 residues in the CDR3. The CDR3 reads CASSLDSRLVKETQYF. In nucleotides, the CDR3 is TGCGCCAGCAGCCTGGACTCGCGGCTAGTTAAAGAGACCCAGTACTTC.

CDR3 sequence: CASSLTGAYHGYTF. The DNA for the CDR3 is TGTGCCAGCAGTTTAACAGGGGCATACCATGGCTACACCTTC. This chain joins TRBV12-3 or TRBV12-4 and TRBJ1-2; 7 bases align to TRBD1. V was pared by 2 bases and J by 6 bases, with 6 bases of the junction left unmatched. The CDR3 totals 14 residues.

The sample holds a few counts of this clonotype. The DNA of the CDR3 is TGTGCCAGCTCACCATCGACAGCGAACCAAGAGACCCAGTACTTC. Translated: CASSPSTANQETQYF. The rearrangement joins TRBV18 to TRBJ2-5; TRBD1 might be the D (5 bases). Germline CDR1 reads KGHSH; CDR2 reads LQKENI. V lost 2 bases, J lost 0 bases, and 10 bases lay in between. The length of the CDR3 is 15 residues.

In this sample, this clonotype turned up a few times. The chain carries TRBV19 and TRBJ1-1; TRBD1 matches 9 bases. The V gene's germline CDR1 is LNHDA and CDR2 SQIVND (reference sequence). The trim removed 9 bases at V and 3 bases at J, leaving 5 bases unmatched. CDR3 size: 13 residues. The CDR3 coding sequence is TGTGCCAGCGAGACAGGGGGGCACACTGAAGCTTTCTTT. Its translation: CASETGGHTEAFF.